These 24 T cell receptor beta chains originate from one sample sequenced in a study of CD4 T cells in relation to SARS-CoV-2 and coronaviruses. The table came from immunoSEQ multiplex PCR; TCRdb's copy has only in-frame clones and leaves some out. Here the sample spans under 25,000 clones, 75% to 85% being singletons. The unexposed donors gave CD4+ T cells in about 2011-2019, prior to COVID-19. Isolation of CD4+ T cells took place after less than 13 days in culture. For these TCRs, the target antigens are not known. The source material was CD4+ T cells from PBMCs, cultured in vitro. The receptor source for this set is a human donor in good health.

The chain combines TRBV11-3 with TRBJ2-7, with 8 bases aligning to TRBD2. Germline loops: CDR1 SGHNT, CDR2 YENEEA. V was clipped by 2 bases and J by 4 bases; unmatched bases: 7. CDR3 length equals 15 residues. The CDR3 coding sequence is TGTGCCAGCAGCTTATATCCGGGAGGGAGGTACGAGCAGTACTTC. Translating gives CASSLYPGGRYEQYF. The full variable domain, with the rest looked up from reference TRBV11-3 and TRBJ2-7, is EAGVVQSPRYKIIEKKQPVAFWCNPISGHNTLYWYLQNLGQGPELLIRYENEEAVDDSQLPKDRFSAERLKGVDSTLKIQPAELGDSAVYLCASSLYPGGRYEQYFGPGTRLTVT.

This chain joins TRBV2 and TRBJ1-5; D gene unclear. The CDR3 runs 13 residues. Trimming took 2 bases from V and 5 from J, leaving 7 bases between them. Germline assignment: CDR1 SNHLY and CDR2 FYNNEI. CDR3 sequence (DNA): TGTGCCAGCAGTGAACGGGGTTATCAGCCCCAGCATTTT. This encodes CASSERGYQPQHF.

This sequence joins TRBV6-5 and TRBJ2-3; no reliable D call. The CDR3 runs 12 residues. The ends were cut back, 6 bases at V and 0 bases at J, with 4 bases in the middle. The V gene's germline CDR1 is MNHEY and CDR2 SVGAGI. CDR3 in amino acids: CASSGSTDTQYF. The CDR3 DNA reads TGTGCCAGCAGCGGGAGCACAGATACGCAGTATTTT.

J is TRBJ2-1 and V is TRBV2; 11 nucleotides match TRBD1. The J segment lost 5 bases and the V segment lost 7 bases, leaving 7 bases of the junction unmatched. CDR1 is SNHLY and CDR2 is FYNNEI in the germline V gene. CDR3 length: 15 residues. The CDR3 DNA follows: TGTGCCAGCACCCCGGACAGGGGGCGTAACAATGAGCAGTTCTTC. Residues: CASTPDRGRNNEQFF.

The V gene is TRBV2, the J gene TRBJ2-6; D unclear. Trimming removed 7 bases from V and 2 bases from J, with 12 bases in between. There are 15 residues in the CDR3. CDR1 and CDR2 from the germline V gene are SNHLY and FYNNEI. In nucleotides, the CDR3 is TGTGCCAGCAATGACCCAGTGGCTGGGGCCAACGTCCTGACTTTC. It yields the protein CASNDPVAGANVLTF.

The V and J genes are TRBV2 and TRBJ1-3; D is undetermined. CDR3 length: 13 amino acids. Germline V CDR1 and CDR2: SNHLY, FYNNEI. Trimming removed 1 base at V and 2 bases at J, with 3 bases between. CDR3 sequence: CASSEGTGNTIYF. CDR3 DNA sequence: TGTGCCAGCAGTGAAGGTACTGGAAACACCATATATTTT.

The chain carries TRBV6-5 and TRBJ2-7; 8 bases are a match to TRBD2. CDR1 and CDR2 from the germline V gene are MNHEY and SVGAGI. J lost 5 bases, V lost 0 bases, and 6 bases had no gene match. There are 15 residues in the CDR3. CDR3 residues: CASSYSDREGHEQYF. Here the CDR3 DNA reads TGTGCCAGCAGTTACTCGGACCGGGAGGGTCACGAGCAGTACTTC.

This clone was detected only once. The rearrangement uses TRBV19 and TRBJ1-6; no definite D call. With 3 bases removed from V and 7 bases from J, the gap between germline ends came to 7 bases. Looked up from germline, CDR1 is LNHDA and CDR2 is SQIVND (reference sequence). The CDR3 sequence is 13 residues long. Here the CDR3 reads CASSMRSNSPLHF. The CDR3 DNA reads as TGTGCCAGTAGTATGCGGAGCAATTCACCCCTCCACTTT. The full variable domain, its missing parts supplied by reference TRBV19 and TRBJ1-6, is DGGITQSPKYLFRKEGQNVTLSCEQNLNHDAMYWYRQDPGQGLRLIYYSQIVNDFQKGDIAEGYSVSREKKESFPLTVTSAQKNPTAFYLCASSMRSNSPLHFGNGTRLTVT.

In its sample, this clone was seen a few times. This chain joins TRBV5-4 and TRBJ2-2; D unresolved. This CDR3 is built from 12 residues. Per germline, CDR1 SGHNT and CDR2 YYREEE (reference sequence). Deletions cut 6 bases from V and 5 bases from J, with 8 bases between. As DNA, the CDR3 is TGTGCCAGCAACATCGGGACCGGGGAGCTGTTTTTT. Encoded protein: CASNIGTGELFF.

J is TRBJ2-1 and V is TRBV11-3; D remains unclear. Germline V gene lookup returns CDR1 SGHNT and CDR2 YENEEA. The V end was cut by 0 bases, the J end by 9 bases, with 6 bases between. CDR3 length equals 12 residues. CDR3 loop: CASSLEWSEQFF. The CDR3 region has the DNA TGTGCCAGCAGCTTAGAATGGAGTGAGCAGTTCTTC.

V and J are TRBV2 and TRBJ1-3; a possible D gene is TRBD1 (5 bases). The CDR3 extends over 17 amino acids. Trimming cost V 6 bases and J 1 base, with 19 bases left between them. Germline V gives CDR1 SNHLY, CDR2 FYNNEI. DNA for the CDR3: TGTGCCAGCAGATCCGTTGGGACCCCGGGGTCTGGAAACACCATATATTTT. This codes for CASRSVGTPGSGNTIYF.

The chain joins TRBV2 to TRBJ2-1, with 7 bases identical to TRBD2. Germline V gene sequence: CDR1 SNHLY, CDR2 FYNNEI. The CDR3 sequence is 14 residues long. Trimming removed 7 bases from V and 3 bases from J; junction bases left unmatched: 6. This CDR3 reads CASMTSSFYNEQFF. In nucleotides, the CDR3 is TGTGCCAGCATGACTAGCAGTTTCTACAATGAGCAGTTCTTC.

This chain joins TRBV6-4 and TRBJ1-5; D is perhaps TRBD1 (6 bases). V was trimmed by 6 bases and J by 0 bases, leaving 9 bases between them. Per the germline V gene, CDR1 is MRHNA and CDR2 is SNTAGT. This CDR3 is built from 14 residues. The chain's CDR3 is CASRPRGSNQPQHF. Written as DNA, the CDR3 is TGTGCCAGCAGGCCCAGGGGTAGCAATCAGCCCCAGCATTTT.

The rearrangement joins TRBV9 to TRBJ2-7, with 12 positions matching TRBD2. The CDR3 covers 15 residues. The V gene end was trimmed by 4 bases and the J gene end by 7 bases; junction bases not matched to a gene: 9. The germline CDR1 and CDR2 sequences are SGDLS and YYNGEE. The CDR3 nucleotides are TGTGCCAGCAGCCCCCGACTAGCGGGAGTACAAGAGCAGTACTTC. It encodes CASSPRLAGVQEQYF.

The chain links TRBV10-3 to TRBJ2-5; 7 bases line up with TRBD1. Germline V gene data show CDR1 as ENHRY and CDR2 as SYGVKD. The junction had 9 bases not matched to a gene; V was cut back by 10 bases and J by 1 base. The CDR3 has 14 amino acids. CDR3 sequence (DNA): TGTGCCACGGGGACAGCGACGGGCCAAGAGACCCAGTACTTC. Its protein product is CATGTATGQETQYF.

This chain uses TRBV19 with TRBJ2-3, with TRBD2 as a possible D gene (6 bases). V lost 1 base, J lost 2 bases, and 13 bases lay in between. Germline V gives CDR1 LNHDA, CDR2 SQIVND (reference sequence). The CDR3 sequence is 16 residues long. This CDR3 is CASSIGFQRVTDTQYF. The CDR3 DNA follows: TGTGCCAGTAGTATAGGATTCCAGCGGGTCACAGATACGCAGTATTTT.

The chain recombines TRBV27 with TRBJ2-3, with D maybe TRBD2 (6 bases). Trimming cost V 2 bases and J 2 bases, with 11 bases left between them. This CDR3 contains 15 residues. Germline V gene data show CDR1 as MNHEY and CDR2 as SMNVEV (reference sequence). The DNA of the CDR3 is TGTGCCAGCAGTTTAAGGACGGGAGTCACAGATACGCAGTATTTT. It yields the protein CASSLRTGVTDTQYF.

CDR3 DNA sequence: TGTGCCAGCAGTTACTCTCGGGACGCCAAGACCCAGTACTTC. Translation gives CASSYSRDAKTQYF. The V gene is TRBV6-5, the J gene TRBJ2-5; D may be TRBD1 or TRBD2 (5 bases each). This CDR3 has 14 residues. In germline, CDR1 is MNHEY, CDR2 SVGAGI. Trimming cost V 0 bases and J 6 bases, with 11 bases left between them.

The genes are TRBV6-1 and TRBJ2-7, with 14 bases that match TRBD2. The germline gives CDR1 MNHNS, CDR2 SASEGT. This CDR3 contains 16 residues. The V segment lost 4 bases and the J segment 5 bases; nucleotides outside the gene matches: 7. The CDR3 protein is CASSAGTSGSGNEQYF. DNA of the CDR3: TGTGCCAGCAGTGCAGGGACTAGCGGGAGCGGGAACGAGCAGTACTTC.

The V gene is TRBV6-5, the J gene TRBJ2-7, with D unresolved. The CDR3 runs 12 residues. Germline CDR1 is MNHEY and CDR2 is SVGAGI. The V gene lost 10 bases and the J gene lost 2 bases, with 12 bases spanning the gap. The chain's CDR3 is CATHDPPYEQYF. Written as DNA, the CDR3 is TGTGCCACCCACGACCCTCCCTACGAGCAGTACTTC.

The genes are TRBV19 and TRBJ2-1; 8 nucleotides align to TRBD2. Germline loops: CDR1 LNHDA, CDR2 SQIVND (reference sequence). V shed 2 bases and J 8 bases; nucleotides not matched to a gene: 8. CDR3 length: 15 residues. The CDR3 loop reads CASSIMSGGSYEQFF. CDR3 nucleotide sequence: TGTGCCAGTAGTATAATGTCGGGAGGGTCCTATGAGCAGTTCTTC.

This clone was observed a handful of times. The V gene is TRBV18, the J gene TRBJ2-5, with 9 positions matching TRBD2. The CDR3 loop spans 16 amino acids. The germline gives CDR1 KGHSH, CDR2 LQKENI. The V segment lost 0 bases and the J segment 5 bases; nucleotides outside the gene matches: 7. CDR3 nucleotides: TGTGCCAGCTCACCACCCCCGGGACTAGCTTGGGAGACCCAGTACTTC. It encodes CASSPPPGLAWETQYF. Using reference TRBV18 and TRBJ2-5 for the parts outside the CDR3, the full variable domain is NAGVMQNPRHLVRRRGQEARLRCSPMKGHSHVYWYRQLPEEGLKFMVYLQKENIIDESGMPKERFSAEFPKEGPSILRIQQVVRGDSAAYFCASSPPPGLAWETQYFGPGTRLLVL.

This clone was counted a single time. The rearrangement links TRBV6-6 to TRBJ1-5; TRBD1 is a possible D gene (5 bases). CDR1 and CDR2 from the germline V gene are MNHNY and SVGAGI (reference sequence). The V end lost 7 bases, the J end lost 1 base, and 11 bases lay between the germline ends. There are 14 residues in the CDR3. CDR3: CASIPDSSNQPQHF. CDR3 nucleotides: TGTGCCAGCATACCTGACAGCAGCAATCAGCCCCAGCATTTT.

The chain recombines TRBV12-5 with TRBJ2-7; TRBD1 might be the D (6 bases). The CDR3 is made up of 14 amino acids. V was cut by 4 bases and J by 6 bases, with 16 bases left in between. Germline V gene lookup returns CDR1 LGHNT and CDR2 FRNRAP. Written as DNA, the CDR3 is TGTGCTAGTGGTTCTTCGACAGGAGGAGGCGAGCAGTACTTC. Amino acid sequence: CASGSSTGGGEQYF.